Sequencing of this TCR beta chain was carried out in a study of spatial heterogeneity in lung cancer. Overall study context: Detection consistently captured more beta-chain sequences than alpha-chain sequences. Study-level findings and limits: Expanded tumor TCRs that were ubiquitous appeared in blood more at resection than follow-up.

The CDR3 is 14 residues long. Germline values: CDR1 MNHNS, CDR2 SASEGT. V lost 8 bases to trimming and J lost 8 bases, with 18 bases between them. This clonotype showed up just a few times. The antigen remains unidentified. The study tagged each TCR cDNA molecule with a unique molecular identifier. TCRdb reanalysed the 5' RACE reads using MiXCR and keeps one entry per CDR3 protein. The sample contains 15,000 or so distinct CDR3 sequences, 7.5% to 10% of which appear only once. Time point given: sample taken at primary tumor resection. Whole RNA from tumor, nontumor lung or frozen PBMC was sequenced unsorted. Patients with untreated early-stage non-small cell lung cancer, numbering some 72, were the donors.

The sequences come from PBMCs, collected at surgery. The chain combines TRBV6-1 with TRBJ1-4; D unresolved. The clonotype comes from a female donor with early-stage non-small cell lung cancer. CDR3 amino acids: CASRPGRRSEKLFF. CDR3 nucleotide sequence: TGTGCCAGCCGACCCGGGCGCCGAAGCGAAAAACTGTTTTTT.